The source of this TCR beta chain is a study of shared clonotypes between healthy human individuals. Overall study context: Those who served as donors were two women and a few men between the ages of 18 and 49. Study conclusions and caveats: Naive subsets generally had larger estimated richness than memory subsets.

Details on this clone: Its antigen is not known.

Assay used: immunoSEQ multiplex PCR; TCRdb lists only in-frame clones, some missing. In the table there are about 820,000 clones, 80% to 95% of which are singletons. J was trimmed by 5 bases and V by 4 bases; bases with no gene match: 6. CDR1 and CDR2 from the germline V gene are SGHRS and YFSETQ. The length of the CDR3 is 14 residues. Naivety among CD8 cells was defined by CD45RO negativity and positive CCR7 selection, thereby excluding terminally differentiated effector memory CD45RA+ cells. Adult Caucasians living in Nashville, Tennessee made up all of the donors. Source material: naive CD8+ T cells sorted from blood. The sequence was obtained from a man aged 25-40 years in good health. V and J are TRBV5-1 and TRBJ2-1, with TRBD2 identical over 7 bases. DNA of the CDR3: TGCGCCAGCAGCCAAAGACTAGCCGACAATGAGCAGTTCTTC. Translated, it gives CASSQRLADNEQFF.